This record looks at one T cell receptor (beta chain) sequence and its context. This specimen belongs to a study of T-cell reconstitution after alpha-beta-depleted transplantation in children. For TCRbeta, the library was prepared with unique molecular identifiers. TCRdb called the PCR reads again in MiXCR, with one record for every CDR3 protein. The sample lists hundreds of thousands of distinct CDR3 sequences, 10% to 15% occurring once. The length of the CDR3 is 15 residues. The V gene lost 4 bases and the J gene lost 8 bases, with 18 bases spanning the gap. The germline V gene has CDR1 SGHDN and CDR2 FVKESK.

The rearrangement links TRBV14 to TRBJ2-1; D is ambiguous. The receptor comes from a male patient younger than 18 who had a stem cell transplant for acute myeloid leukemia, so the T cells may come from the graft donor. The sample in question was PBMCs, mostly from graft donor cells, obtained 360 days after TCRalphabeta/CD19-depleted stem cell transplant. Here the CDR3 reads CASSPGGSYLYEQFF. CDR3 bases: TGTGCCAGCAGCCCGGGCGGAAGCTATTTATATGAGCAGTTCTTC. The entire variable domain, with the rest obtained from reference TRBV14 and TRBJ2-1, is as follows: EAGVTQFPSHSVIEKGQTVTLRCDPISGHDNLYWYRRVMGKEIKFLLHFVKESKQDESGMPNNRFLAERTGGTYSTLKVQPAELEDSGVYFCASSPGGSYLYEQFFGPGTRLTVL.